These 25 T cell receptor beta chains share one sample of origin, sequenced in a study of cytomegalovirus exposure and HLA in healthy donors. It was with 60 Vbeta and 13 Jbeta primers that the PCR ran. Profiling relied on immunoSEQ multiplex PCR, and the TCRdb table lists in-frame clones only, not all of them. The data hold around 170,000 clones, with roughly 80% observed a single time. Sequencing was performed on PBMCs. All receptors come from a man in his forties in good health and CMV-seropositive.

The rearrangement links TRBV5-6 to TRBJ2-5, with 7 nucleotides matching TRBD1. The DNA end is more similar to TRBJ2-7, so the J call may be wrong. The germline gives CDR1 SGHDT, CDR2 YYEEEE. There are 12 residues in the CDR3. DNA for the CDR3: TGTGCCAGCAGCTTCAGGGGGAACGAGCAGTACTTC. Amino acids: CASSFRGNEQYF.

The genes are TRBV27 and TRBJ1-2, with 7 bases identical to TRBD1. J gave up 7 bases and V 6 bases, and 5 bases lay outside the gene matches. There are 12 residues in the CDR3. CDR1 is MNHEY, CDR2 SMNVEV, per germline (reference sequence). The CDR3 region is CASRIQGSGYTF. CDR3 in DNA: TGTGCCAGCAGAATACAGGGGTCTGGCTACACCTTC.

This clone was picked up a small number of times. This chain's CDR3 is CASTRSGTTSGYTF. The CDR3 DNA follows: TGTGCCAGCACCCGGTCCGGGACTACCAGTGGCTACACCTTC. This chain uses TRBV9 with TRBJ1-2; TRBD1 is a possible D gene (5 bases). Germline values: CDR1 SGDLS, CDR2 YYNGEE. This CDR3 has 14 residues. V shed 6 bases and J shed 7 bases, with 19 bases lying between them.

J is TRBJ1-1 and V is TRBV29-1; perhaps TRBD1 as D (5 bases). The length of the CDR3 is 14 residues. Germline lookup yields CDR1 SQVTM and CDR2 ANQGSEA. V dropped 4 bases and J dropped 5 bases, with 17 bases sitting between them. The CDR3 region has the DNA TGCAGCGTTGTAGGGGAAAGATTTTTGACTGAAGCTTTCTTT. Its protein product is CSVVGERFLTEAFF.

CDR3 DNA: TGCAGCGTCAGCGCTAGCGGGGGCTCCTACGAGCAGTACTTC. Its protein product is CSVSASGGSYEQYF. This chain connects TRBV29-1 to TRBJ2-7; TRBD2 agrees at 10 bases. Germline V lookup: CDR1 SQVTM, CDR2 ANQGSEA. V shed 6 bases, J shed 0 bases, and the junction held 5 bases outside the gene matches. The CDR3 is 14 amino acids.

The J gene is TRBJ2-5, the V gene TRBV10-3, with D tentatively TRBD2 (7 bases). The J call may be in error: the DNA end matches TRBJ2-7 better. Germline CDR1 reads ENHRY; CDR2 reads SYGVKD. This CDR3 region has 13 residues. The CDR3 reads CAIRGGPGYEQYF. CDR3 nucleotide sequence: TGTGCCATCCGCGGGGGCCCGGGGTACGAGCAGTACTTC.

This chain uses TRBV27 with TRBJ1-5, with unresolved D. This CDR3 is built from 12 residues. Germline V gene lookup returns CDR1 MNHEY and CDR2 SMNVEV (reference sequence). V lost 6 bases and J 7 bases, leaving 10 bases between the germline ends. Here the CDR3 reads CASRGGRQPQHF. CDR3 bases: TGTGCCAGCAGGGGCGGGCGACAGCCCCAGCATTTT.

The V call is TRBV15, the J call TRBJ2-2, with D uncertain. Per the germline V gene, CDR1 is LNHNV and CDR2 is YYDKDF (reference sequence). The V end lost 8 bases, the J end lost 4 bases, and 8 bases lay between the germline ends. The CDR3 has 12 residues. Here the CDR3 DNA reads TGTGCCACCCGGGTAGGCACCGGGGAGCTGTTTTTT. It codes for CATRVGTGELFF.

J is TRBJ2-2 and V is TRBV9; perhaps TRBD1 as D (6 bases). The CDR3 is 16 residues long. Germline lookup yields CDR1 SGDLS and CDR2 YYNGEE. V was clipped by 0 bases and J by 2 bases, with 11 bases between them. The CDR3 DNA reads TGTGCCAGCAGCGTAGGAGGCAGGGGTAACACCGGGGAGCTGTTTTTT. Translated: CASSVGGRGNTGELFF.

The chain joins TRBV19 to TRBJ2-3; TRBD1 matches 8 bases. J was trimmed by 0 bases and V by 5 bases; bases with no gene match: 7. The CDR3 covers 16 residues. The germline V gene has CDR1 LNHDA and CDR2 SQIVND (reference sequence). The CDR3 is CASSDRGPPSTDTQYF. CDR3 DNA sequence: TGTGCCAGTAGTGACAGGGGACCCCCTAGCACAGATACGCAGTATTTT.

This chain uses TRBV7-2 with TRBJ1-1; 7 nucleotides agree with TRBD1. Germline-derived CDR1 and CDR2 are SGHTA and FQGNSA. With 5 bases clipped from V and 6 bases from J, the junction kept 9 bases outside the gene matches. The CDR3 is made up of 14 amino acids. The CDR3 protein is CASSRMHRGPEAFF. For the CDR3, the DNA is TGTGCCAGCAGCCGGATGCACAGGGGACCTGAAGCTTTCTTT.

V gene TRBV15 combines with J gene TRBJ2-5; D not resolved. The CDR3 consists of 13 residues. Germline CDR1 LNHNV, CDR2 YYDKDF (reference sequence). The V gene lost 7 bases and the J gene lost 1 base, with 10 bases spanning the gap. DNA of the CDR3: TGTGCCACCAAGACTTTCCCCCAAGAGACCCAGTACTTC. Protein product: CATKTFPQETQYF.

V gene TRBV7-9 combines with J gene TRBJ1-2, with a tentative D call TRBD1 (5 bases). CDR1 SEHNR and CDR2 FQNEAQ come from the germline V gene (reference sequence). This CDR3 spans 14 amino acids. V gave up 3 bases and J gave up 1 base, with 9 bases separating them. CDR3 DNA sequence: TGTGCCAGCAGCTTGCCCAGGGTTAACTATGGCTACACCTTC. It specifies CASSLPRVNYGYTF.

The chain employs TRBV5-1 and TRBJ1-6, with 7 bases aligning to TRBD1. The ends lost 0 bases at V and 10 bases at J; junction bases unmatched: 13. This CDR3 contains 17 residues. Germline assignment: CDR1 SGHRS and CDR2 YFSETQ. The CDR3 region has the DNA TGCGCCAGCAGCTTGGGACAGGGAAGACAAGTGGGGTCACCCCTCCACTTT. Translated, it gives CASSLGQGRQVGSPLHF.

This clone was counted only a few times. The chain joins TRBV18 to TRBJ1-6; 7 nucleotides match TRBD1. Germline CDR1 KGHSH, CDR2 LQKENI. The CDR3 is 13 residues long. After removal of 2 bases from V and 14 bases from J, the junction contained 6 bases not matched to a gene. The DNA for the CDR3 is TGTGCCAGCTCACCAGGACAGGTTCCGACCCTCCACTTT. Its translation is CASSPGQVPTLHF.

The V call is TRBV4-3, the J call TRBJ2-1; 9 bases align to TRBD2. Losses at the gene ends were 3 bases for V and 8 bases for J; bases not matched to a gene: 11. Germline CDR1 is LGHNA and CDR2 is YSLEER. The CDR3 consists of 16 residues. This CDR3 is CASSQMGLAHLDEQFF. The CDR3 region has the DNA TGCGCCAGCAGCCAGATGGGACTAGCCCACTTGGATGAGCAGTTCTTC.

This chain uses TRBV27 with TRBJ2-7; 7 bases match TRBD1. With V trimmed by 6 bases and J by 3 bases, 14 bases remained unmatched. In germline, CDR1 is MNHEY, CDR2 SMNVEV (reference sequence). The CDR3 extends over 16 amino acids. The CDR3 nucleotides read TGTGCCAGCAGCGCGCCCATACAGGGGAATAGCTACGAGCAGTACTTC. This codes for CASSAPIQGNSYEQYF.

This chain joins TRBV27 and TRBJ1-2; D unclear. Per the germline V gene, CDR1 is MNHEY and CDR2 is SMNVEV (reference sequence). This CDR3 has 14 residues. V shed 6 bases and J shed 5 bases, with 16 bases lying between them. The CDR3 coding sequence is TGTGCCAGCAGGATCCCGGGAACTTCGTATGGCTACACCTTC. Residues: CASRIPGTSYGYTF.

This chain joins TRBV9 and TRBJ1-2; TRBD1 matches 7 bases. Germline loops: CDR1 SGDLS, CDR2 YYNGEE. The CDR3 has 15 residues. Trimming cost V 3 bases and J 4 bases; bases outside gene matches: 9. The CDR3 protein is CASSGYRDSGYGYTF. The CDR3 DNA sequence: TGTGCCAGCAGCGGGTATCGGGACAGCGGCTATGGCTACACCTTC.

Concerning this clone itself: At the DNA level, this CDR3 is encoded by other sequences in the same sample as well. The chain couples TRBV4-3 to TRBJ1-5, with 8 bases lining up with TRBD1. The CDR3 runs 14 residues. With 1 base clipped from V and 7 bases from J, the junction kept 3 bases outside the gene matches. The germline V gene encodes CDR1 LGHNA and CDR2 YSLEER. The CDR3 nucleotides are TGCGCCAGCAGCCAAGGGACAGGGTCCCAGCCCCAGCATTTT. Translated: CASSQGTGSQPQHF.

This clone appeared a single time. This chain uses TRBV6-6 with TRBJ2-1, with 8 nucleotides matching TRBD1. The J segment lost 7 bases and the V segment lost 5 bases, leaving 10 bases of the junction unmatched. There are 15 residues in the CDR3. Germline-derived CDR1 and CDR2 are MNHNY and SVGAGI (reference sequence). The CDR3 protein is CASSPQPRTGNEQFF. The CDR3 nucleotides are TGTGCCAGCAGTCCACAGCCCCGGACAGGGAATGAGCAGTTCTTC.

This clone was detected a few times. V gene TRBV12-5 combines with J gene TRBJ2-3, with 10 bases lining up with TRBD2. Germline V lookup: CDR1 LGHNT, CDR2 FRNRAP. There are 16 residues in the CDR3. V shed 2 bases and J 2 bases; nucleotides not matched to a gene: 4. CDR3 region: CASGLLSGGTTDTQYF. In nucleotides, the CDR3 is TGTGCTAGTGGTTTGCTTAGCGGGGGGACCACAGATACGCAGTATTTT.

The chain couples TRBV7-3 to TRBJ2-7; 7 positions agree with TRBD1. The V gene end was trimmed by 4 bases and the J gene end by 0 bases; junction bases not matched to a gene: 6. CDR3 length: 15 residues. Germline values: CDR1 SGHTA, CDR2 FQGTGA. CDR3 coding DNA: TGTGCCAGCAGCTCGGGACAGCGAAGCTCCTACGAGCAGTACTTC. The encoded protein is CASSSGQRSSYEQYF. Using reference TRBV7-3 and TRBJ2-7 for the parts outside the CDR3, the full variable domain is GAGVSQTPSNKVTEKGKYVELRCDPISGHTALYWYRQSLGQGPEFLIYFQGTGAADDSGLPNDRFFAVRPEGSVSTLKIQRTERGDSAVYLCASSSGQRSSYEQYFGPGTRLTVT.

In its sample, this clone was seen a few times. The chain links TRBV30 to TRBJ1-1, with D possibly being TRBD1 (5 bases). This CDR3 region has 12 residues. Trimming stripped 4 bases from V and 3 bases from J, with 9 bases between. Germline V CDR1 and CDR2: GTSNPN, SVGIG (reference sequence). The CDR3 DNA reads TGTGCCTGGACAAGGGGTTACACTGAAGCTTTCTTT. Its protein is CAWTRGYTEAFF.

The rearrangement uses TRBV7-2 and TRBJ1-5; no reliable D call. CDR3 length: 16 residues. Between the trimmed V and J ends, which lost 5 bases and 2 bases, there was a span of 16 bases. Germline CDR1 reads SGHTA; CDR2 reads FQGNSA. CDR3 loop: CASSRDITGGNQPQHF. The CDR3 DNA is TGTGCCAGCAGCCGTGACATTACCGGCGGCAATCAGCCCCAGCATTTT.